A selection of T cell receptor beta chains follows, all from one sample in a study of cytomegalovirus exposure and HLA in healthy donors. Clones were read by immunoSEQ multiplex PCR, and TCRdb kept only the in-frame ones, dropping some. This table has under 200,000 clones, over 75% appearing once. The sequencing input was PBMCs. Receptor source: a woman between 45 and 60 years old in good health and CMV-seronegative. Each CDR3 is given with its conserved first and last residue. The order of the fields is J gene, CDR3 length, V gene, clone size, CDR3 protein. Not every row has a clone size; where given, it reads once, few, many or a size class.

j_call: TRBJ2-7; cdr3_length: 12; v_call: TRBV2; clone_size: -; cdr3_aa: CASSPTAYEQYF
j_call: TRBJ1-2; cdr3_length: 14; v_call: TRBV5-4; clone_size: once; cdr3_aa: CASSLASQGYRYTF
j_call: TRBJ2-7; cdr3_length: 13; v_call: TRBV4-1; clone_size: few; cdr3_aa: CASSITPRDEQYF
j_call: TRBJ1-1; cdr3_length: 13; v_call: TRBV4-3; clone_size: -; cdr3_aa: CASSQETDTEAFF
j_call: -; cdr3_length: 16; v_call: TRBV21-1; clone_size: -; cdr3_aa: CASSKAGGSGTNEQYF
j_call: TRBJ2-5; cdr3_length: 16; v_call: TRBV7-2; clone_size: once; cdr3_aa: CASSLSGGASWETQYF
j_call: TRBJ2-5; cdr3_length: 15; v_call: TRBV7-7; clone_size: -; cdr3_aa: CASSRTWTDQETQYF
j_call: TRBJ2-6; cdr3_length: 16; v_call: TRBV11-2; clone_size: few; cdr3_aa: CASSPLRGSGANVLTF
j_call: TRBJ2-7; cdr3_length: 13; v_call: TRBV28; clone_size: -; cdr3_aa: CASSASGNYEQYF
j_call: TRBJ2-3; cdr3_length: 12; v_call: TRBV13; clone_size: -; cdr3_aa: CASSLPGDTQYF
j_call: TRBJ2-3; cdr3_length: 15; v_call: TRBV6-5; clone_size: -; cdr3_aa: CASRTWTGGTDTQYF
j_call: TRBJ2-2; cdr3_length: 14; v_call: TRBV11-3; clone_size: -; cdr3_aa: CASSSTLVPGELFF
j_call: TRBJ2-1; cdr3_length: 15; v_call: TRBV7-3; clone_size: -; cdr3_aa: CASSLWRGDINEQFF
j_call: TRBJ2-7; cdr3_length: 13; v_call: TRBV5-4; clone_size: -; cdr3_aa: CASRRTGAYEQYF
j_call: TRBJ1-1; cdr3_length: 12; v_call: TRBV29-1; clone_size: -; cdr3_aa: CSGREPTTEAFF
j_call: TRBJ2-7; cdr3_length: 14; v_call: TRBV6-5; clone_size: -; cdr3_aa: CASSYNRQGYEQYF
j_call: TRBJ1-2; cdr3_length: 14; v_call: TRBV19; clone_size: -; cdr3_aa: CASSPGTGRYGYTF
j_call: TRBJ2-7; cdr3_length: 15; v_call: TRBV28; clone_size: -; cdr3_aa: CASSFEGAGAREQYF
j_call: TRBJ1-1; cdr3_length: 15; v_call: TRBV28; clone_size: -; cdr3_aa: CASSFTGQTNTEAFF
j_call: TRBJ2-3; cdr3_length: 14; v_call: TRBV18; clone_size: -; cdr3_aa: CASSPRQNTDTQYF
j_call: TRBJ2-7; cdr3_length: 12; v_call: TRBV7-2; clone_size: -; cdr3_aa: CASSLARYEQYF
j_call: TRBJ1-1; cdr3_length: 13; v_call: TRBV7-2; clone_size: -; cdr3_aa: CASRRDRGEQAFF
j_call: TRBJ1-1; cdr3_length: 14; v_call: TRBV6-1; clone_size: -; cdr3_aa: CASKSRSMNTEAFF
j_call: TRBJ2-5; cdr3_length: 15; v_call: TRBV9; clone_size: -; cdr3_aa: CASSPSQRPGETQYF
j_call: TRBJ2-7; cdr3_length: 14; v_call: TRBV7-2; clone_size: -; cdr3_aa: CASSLGTGPYEQYF
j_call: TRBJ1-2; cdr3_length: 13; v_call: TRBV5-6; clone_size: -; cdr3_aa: CASSLDRGDGYTF
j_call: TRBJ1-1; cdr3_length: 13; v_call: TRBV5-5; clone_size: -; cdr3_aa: CASSMDRDTEAFF
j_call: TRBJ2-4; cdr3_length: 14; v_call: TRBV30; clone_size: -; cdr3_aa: CAWSPRGVRNIQYF
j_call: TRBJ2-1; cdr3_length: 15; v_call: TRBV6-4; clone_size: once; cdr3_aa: CASSATVSSYNEQFF
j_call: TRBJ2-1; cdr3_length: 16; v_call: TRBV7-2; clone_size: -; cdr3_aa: CASSSPRSGAYNEQFF
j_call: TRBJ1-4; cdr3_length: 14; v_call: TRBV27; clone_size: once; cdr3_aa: CASSSNSGTGGLFF